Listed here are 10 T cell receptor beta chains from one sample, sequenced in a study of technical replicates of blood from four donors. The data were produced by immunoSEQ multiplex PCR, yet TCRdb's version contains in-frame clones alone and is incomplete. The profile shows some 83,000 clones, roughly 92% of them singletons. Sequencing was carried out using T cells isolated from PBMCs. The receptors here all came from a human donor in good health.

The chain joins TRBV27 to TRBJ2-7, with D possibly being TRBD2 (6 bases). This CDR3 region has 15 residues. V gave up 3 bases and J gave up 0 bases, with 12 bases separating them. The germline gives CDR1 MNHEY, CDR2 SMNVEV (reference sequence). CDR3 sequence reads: CASSFRLVSSYEQYF. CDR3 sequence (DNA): TGTGCCAGCAGTTTTAGACTAGTTAGCTCCTACGAGCAGTACTTC.

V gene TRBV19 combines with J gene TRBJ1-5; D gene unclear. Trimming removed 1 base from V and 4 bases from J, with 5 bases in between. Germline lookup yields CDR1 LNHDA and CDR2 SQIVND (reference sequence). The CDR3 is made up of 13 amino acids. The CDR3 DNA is TGTGCCAGTAGTATAGCCCTTAATCAGCCCCAGCATTTT. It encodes CASSIALNQPQHF.

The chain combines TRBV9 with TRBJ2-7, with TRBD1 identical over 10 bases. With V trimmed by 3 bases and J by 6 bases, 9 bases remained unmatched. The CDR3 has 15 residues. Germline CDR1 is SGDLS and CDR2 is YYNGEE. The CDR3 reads CASSERQGAVVEQYF. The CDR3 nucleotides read TGTGCCAGCAGCGAAAGACAGGGGGCGGTTGTCGAGCAGTACTTC.

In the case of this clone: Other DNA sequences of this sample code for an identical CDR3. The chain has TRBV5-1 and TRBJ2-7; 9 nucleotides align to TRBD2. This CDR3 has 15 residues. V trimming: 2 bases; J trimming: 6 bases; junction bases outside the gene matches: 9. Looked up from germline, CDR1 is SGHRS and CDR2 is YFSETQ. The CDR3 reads CASSLGAGGVREQYF. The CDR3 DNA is TGCGCCAGCAGCTTAGGCGCGGGAGGGGTTCGCGAGCAGTACTTC.

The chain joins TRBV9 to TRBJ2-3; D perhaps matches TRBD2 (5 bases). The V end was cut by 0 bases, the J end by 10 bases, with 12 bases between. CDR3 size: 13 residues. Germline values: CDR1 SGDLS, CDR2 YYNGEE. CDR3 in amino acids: CASSVAPRDPQYF. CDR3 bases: TGTGCCAGCAGCGTAGCTCCACGGGATCCGCAGTATTTT.

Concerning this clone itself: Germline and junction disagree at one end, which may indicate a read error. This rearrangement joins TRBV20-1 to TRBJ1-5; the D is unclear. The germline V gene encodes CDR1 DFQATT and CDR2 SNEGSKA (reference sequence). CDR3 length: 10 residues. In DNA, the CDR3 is TGCAGTGCTAGCGATCAGCCCCAGCATTTT. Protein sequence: CSASDQPQHF.

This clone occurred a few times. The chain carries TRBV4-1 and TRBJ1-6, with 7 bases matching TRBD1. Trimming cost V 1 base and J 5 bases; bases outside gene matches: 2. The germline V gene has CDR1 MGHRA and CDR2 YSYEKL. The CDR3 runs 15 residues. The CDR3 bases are TGCGCCAGCAGCCAAGGGGACAGTAATAATTCACCCCTCCACTTT. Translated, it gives CASSQGDSNNSPLHF.

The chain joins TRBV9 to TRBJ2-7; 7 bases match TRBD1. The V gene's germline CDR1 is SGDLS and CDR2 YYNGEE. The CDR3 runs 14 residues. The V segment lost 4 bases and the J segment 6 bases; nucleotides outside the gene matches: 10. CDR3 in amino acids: CASSPTGRGSEQYF. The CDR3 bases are TGTGCCAGCAGCCCCACCGGCAGGGGGAGCGAGCAGTACTTC.

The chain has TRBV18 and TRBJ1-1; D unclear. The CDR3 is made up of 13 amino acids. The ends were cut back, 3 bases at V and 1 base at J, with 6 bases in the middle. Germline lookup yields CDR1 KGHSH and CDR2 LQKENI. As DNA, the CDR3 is TGTGCCAGCTCACCGGGCTCGAACACTGAAGCTTTCTTT. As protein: CASSPGSNTEAFF.

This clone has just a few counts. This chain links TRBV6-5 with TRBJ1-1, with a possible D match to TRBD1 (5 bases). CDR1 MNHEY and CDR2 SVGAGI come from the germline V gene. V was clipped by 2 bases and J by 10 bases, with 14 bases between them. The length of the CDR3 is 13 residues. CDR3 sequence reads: CASSYRSGFGAFF. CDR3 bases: TGTGCCAGCAGTTACCGGTCAGGGTTCGGAGCTTTCTTT.